This TCR beta chain was identified during a study of blood T cell repertoires in COVID-19. CDR1 and CDR2 (germline): MNHEY, SMNVEV (reference sequence). This CDR3 spans 17 amino acids. Trimming shortened V by 4 bases and J by 0 bases, and 16 bases separated the two germline ends. Repertoires were generated with immunoSEQ multiplex PCR, while TCRdb's copy carries only in-frame clones and drops some. This table has about 280,000 clones, approximately 86% appearing once. Seattle patients were enrolled during active infection and followed longitudinally. The chain carries TRBV27 and TRBJ1-5; D is undetermined. The TCR sequence derives from a woman aged 70-85 years with COVID-19, enrolled during active disease. The sequencing sample was made of peripheral blood. The CDR3 sequence is CASSSGWGVYSNQPQHF. The DNA of the CDR3 is TGTGCCAGCAGTTCTGGGTGGGGAGTATATAGCAATCAGCCCCAGCATTTT.